Below are 27 T cell receptor beta chains sequenced from a single sample in a study of T cell responses to AZD1222 COVID-19 vaccine. TCRdb keeps only in-frame clones here, not all; method: immunoSEQ multiplex PCR. The sample has over 90,000 clones, 84% seen once. This specimen was peripheral blood, taken on day 0 of AZD1222 vaccination. The receptors originated from an adult in good health.

The gene calls are TRBV5-1 and TRBJ1-6; 9 bases line up with TRBD1. The CDR3 totals 15 residues. Unmatched junction bases numbered 9, after V lost 5 bases and J lost 9 bases. The germline CDR1 and CDR2 sequences are SGHRS and YFSETQ. In DNA form, the CDR3 reads TGCGCCAGCAGAGTAGAAGGGACAGGGCCTTCACCCCTCCACTTT. This encodes CASRVEGTGPSPLHF.

V usage is TRBV7-9 and J usage is TRBJ1-2; 9 bases map to TRBD1. Per germline, CDR1 SEHNR and CDR2 FQNEAQ (reference sequence). Germline trimming cut 2 bases from V and 7 bases from J; bases unmatched to any gene: 5. This CDR3 comprises 14 residues. The DNA for the CDR3 is TGTGCCAGCAGCTTATCACAGGGGGCAGGTGGCTACACCTTC. This encodes CASSLSQGAGGYTF.

This sequence joins TRBV30 and TRBJ1-6; D is ambiguous. This CDR3 comprises 15 residues. The V and J ends lost 3 bases and 0 bases respectively, with 9 bases between them. Germline V gives CDR1 GTSNPN, CDR2 SVGIG (reference sequence). CDR3 DNA: TGTGCCTGGAGAGTCCTCAGCTCCTATAATTCACCCCTCCACTTT. Translation gives CAWRVLSSYNSPLHF.

The J gene is TRBJ1-2, the V gene TRBV18; D may be TRBD1 (5 bases). With 4 bases removed from V and 2 bases from J, the gap between germline ends came to 14 bases. This CDR3 region has 15 residues. Germline-derived CDR1 and CDR2 are KGHSH and LQKENI. CDR3 region: CASSLGGGSNYGYTF. The CDR3 nucleotides read TGTGCCAGCTCACTTGGGGGGGGTTCGAACTATGGCTACACCTTC.

The rearrangement joins TRBV9 to TRBJ1-2; 10 bases fit TRBD1. Germline values: CDR1 SGDLS, CDR2 YYNGEE. There are 15 residues in the CDR3. With 0 bases clipped from V and 4 bases from J, the junction kept 3 bases outside the gene matches. Here the CDR3 DNA reads TGTGCCAGCAGCGTAGTTGGGACAGGGGTCTATGGCTACACCTTC. Its translation: CASSVVGTGVYGYTF.

V is TRBV2 and J is TRBJ1-4; no clear D gene. Trimming removed 10 bases at V and 7 bases at J, with 16 bases between. The V gene's germline CDR1 is SNHLY and CDR2 FYNNEI. The CDR3 contains 13 residues. The DNA of the CDR3 is TGTGCCACCCACTCGGGATATGGTGAAAAACTGTTTTTT. Amino acids: CATHSGYGEKLFF. Full variable domain (rest looked up from reference TRBV2 and TRBJ1-4): EPEVTQTPSHQVTQMGQEVILRCVPISNHLYFYWYRQILGQKVEFLVSFYNNEISEKSEIFDDQFSVERPDGSNFTLKIRSTKLEDSAMYFCATHSGYGEKLFFGSGTQLSVL.

This chain connects TRBV24-1 to TRBJ1-1; possibly TRBD1 for D (5 bases). This CDR3 has 14 amino acids. V was clipped by 7 bases and J by 1 base, with 12 bases between them. CDR1 is KGHDR, CDR2 SFDVKD, per germline. CDR3 nucleotides: TGTGCCACCAGAGGGCAGGGACCGAACACTGAAGCTTTCTTT. It encodes CATRGQGPNTEAFF.

The V call is TRBV6-1, the J call TRBJ1-4; D unresolved. Germline lookup yields CDR1 MNHNS and CDR2 SASEGT. The V gene lost 0 bases and the J gene lost 9 bases, with 14 bases spanning the gap. The CDR3 has 15 residues. CDR3 nucleotides: TGTGCCAGCAGTGAAGCCCGTGGGGTGGGCAAAAAACTGTTTTTT. Protein: CASSEARGVGKKLFF.

The gene calls are TRBV24-1 and TRBJ1-2; no reliable D call. The ends were cut back, 3 bases at V and 4 bases at J, with 11 bases in the middle. Germline CDR1 is KGHDR and CDR2 is SFDVKD. This CDR3 has 14 amino acids. The CDR3 DNA reads as TGTGCCACCAGTGATCTCCAGACTTCCTATGGCTACACCTTC. Translation: CATSDLQTSYGYTF.

V and J are TRBV19 and TRBJ2-7; no clear D gene. CDR1 is LNHDA and CDR2 is SQIVND in the germline V gene (reference sequence). The germline V and J ends were trimmed by 11 bases and 2 bases, with 7 bases remaining between them. This CDR3 comprises 10 residues. Here the CDR3 reads CAGAAYEQYV. CDR3 sequence (DNA): TGTGCCGGAGCAGCCTACGAGCAGTACGTC.

The V gene is TRBV6-5, the J gene TRBJ2-5; D is perhaps TRBD2 (6 bases). The ends were cut back, 4 bases at V and 7 bases at J, with 16 bases in the middle. The CDR3 has 14 residues. CDR1 is MNHEY, CDR2 SVGAGI, per germline. The chain's CDR3 is CASSSGLAPGTQYF. The CDR3 nucleotides read TGTGCCAGCAGTTCGGGACTGGCCCCCGGGACCCAGTACTTC.

The rearrangement links TRBV5-4 to TRBJ1-3, with a possible D match to TRBD1 (5 bases). The CDR3 runs to 14 residues. The germline V gene has CDR1 SGHNT and CDR2 YYREEE (reference sequence). Trimming took 0 bases from V and 5 from J, leaving 9 bases between them. CDR3 amino acids: CASSLGRERNTIYF. The DNA of the CDR3 is TGTGCCAGCAGCTTGGGCAGGGAACGAAACACCATATATTTT.

The chain couples TRBV4-2 to TRBJ1-3; D gene uncertain. CDR1 is LGHNA and CDR2 is YNFKEQ in the germline V gene. The V end was cut by 0 bases, the J end by 0 bases, with 9 bases between. CDR3 length: 16 residues. The CDR3 bases are TGTGCCAGCAGCCAAGATCCGACTAACTCTGGAAACACCATATATTTT. Its translation is CASSQDPTNSGNTIYF.

The genes are TRBV12-5 and TRBJ2-3; 12 bases agree with TRBD1. Trimming removed 5 bases from V and 6 bases from J; junction bases left unmatched: 6. Germline V gene data show CDR1 as LGHNT and CDR2 as FRNRAP. The CDR3 is made up of 15 amino acids. CDR3 residues: CASGRGQGARDTQYF. CDR3 coding DNA: TGTGCTAGTGGTCGGGGACAGGGGGCCAGGGATACGCAGTATTTT.

This clone was detected once. The gene calls are TRBV25-1 and TRBJ2-3; 7 bases fit TRBD2. This CDR3 comprises 14 residues. After removal of 9 bases from V and 1 base from J, the junction contained 7 bases not matched to a gene. Germline loops: CDR1 MGHDK, CDR2 SYGVNS. This CDR3 reads CASGGDLGTDTQYF. The CDR3 bases are TGTGCCAGTGGGGGGGATCTGGGCACAGATACGCAGTATTTT.

The chain employs TRBV28 and TRBJ2-1; 7 positions match TRBD2. Unmatched junction bases numbered 19, after V lost 6 bases and J lost 5 bases. CDR3 length equals 18 residues. Germline assignment: CDR1 MDHEN and CDR2 SYDVKM. CDR3 residues: CASSSEPVAGAWDNEQFF. The CDR3 nucleotides read TGTGCCAGCAGCTCGGAGCCGGTTGCGGGAGCCTGGGACAATGAGCAGTTCTTC.

The J gene is TRBJ2-5, the V gene TRBV11-3; D ambiguous. The V end was cut by 5 bases, the J end by 4 bases, with 14 bases between. The CDR3 has 14 amino acids. From germline, CDR1 is SGHNT and CDR2 YENEEA. CDR3 sequence: CASSPKSGSETQYF. For the CDR3, the DNA is TGTGCCAGCAGCCCCAAATCGGGTTCAGAGACCCAGTACTTC. The full variable domain, completed using reference TRBV11-3 and TRBJ2-5, is EAGVVQSPRYKIIEKKQPVAFWCNPISGHNTLYWYLQNLGQGPELLIRYENEEAVDDSQLPKDRFSAERLKGVDSTLKIQPAELGDSAVYLCASSPKSGSETQYFGPGTRLLVL.

This rearrangement joins TRBV28 to TRBJ2-4, with TRBD1 matching 7 bases. In germline, CDR1 is MDHEN, CDR2 SYDVKM. The V gene end was trimmed by 6 bases and the J gene end by 3 bases; junction bases not matched to a gene: 8. The CDR3 runs to 15 residues. CDR3 sequence (DNA): TGTGCCAGCAGCGCCAGGGGGACGGGCAAAAACATTCAGTACTTC. Encoded protein: CASSARGTGKNIQYF.

This sequence joins TRBV19 and TRBJ1-5, with a tentative D call TRBD1 (5 bases). Deletions cut 6 bases from V and 3 bases from J, with 18 bases between. The CDR3 contains 16 residues. Looked up from germline, CDR1 is LNHDA and CDR2 is SQIVND (reference sequence). The CDR3 DNA sequence: TGTGCCAGTAGGGGAGACAGACTCGGTCTCAATCAGCCCCAGCATTTT. It codes for CASRGDRLGLNQPQHF.

The chain employs TRBV27 and TRBJ1-2, with D uncertain. The germline CDR1 and CDR2 sequences are MNHEY and SMNVEV (reference sequence). CDR3 length: 15 amino acids. V dropped 3 bases and J dropped 0 bases, with 11 bases sitting between them. Here the CDR3 DNA reads TGTGCCAGCAGTTTGACCGGGTTTGCTAACTATGGCTACACCTTC. Translating gives CASSLTGFANYGYTF.

The gene calls are TRBV29-1 and TRBJ1-2; D gene unclear. From germline, CDR1 is SQVTM and CDR2 ANQGSEA. V gave up 8 bases and J gave up 1 base, with 14 bases separating them. CDR3 length: 13 residues. The DNA of the CDR3 is TGCAGCACCGAAGGAGGGAGTAACTATGGCTACACCTTC. Translating gives CSTEGGSNYGYTF.

V gene TRBV7-9 combines with J gene TRBJ2-7; the D is unclear. Trimming left V 2 bases short and J 6 bases short, with 8 bases between. This CDR3 has 12 residues. Germline V gene data show CDR1 as SEHNR and CDR2 as FQNEAQ (reference sequence). The CDR3 is CASSLPVGEQYF. The CDR3 coding sequence is TGTGCCAGCAGCTTACCCGTCGGCGAGCAGTACTTC.

The chain recombines TRBV12-2 with TRBJ2-5; the DNA was not compared with TRBD2, the D call given in the table. TRBV12-2 is labeled a pseudogene. The CDR3 is 16 amino acids. CDR3 sequence reads: CASRPTHSRFQETQYF. In DNA, the CDR3 is TGTGCAAGTCGCCCAACCCACTCAAGATTCCAAGAGACCCAGTACTTC.

The chain couples TRBV29-1 to TRBJ1-1; 8 bases are a match to TRBD1. There are 14 residues in the CDR3. Germline CDR1 SQVTM, CDR2 ANQGSEA. The V and J ends lost 5 bases and 1 base, in that order; junction bases with no gene match: 6. CDR3 sequence: CSVSPGTGNTEAFF. Here the CDR3 DNA reads TGCAGCGTTTCACCCGGGACAGGGAACACTGAAGCTTTCTTT. Based on the CDR3 plus reference TRBV29-1 and TRBJ1-1, the full variable domain is SAVISQKPSRDICQRGTSLTIQCQVDSQVTMMFWYRQQPGQSLTLIATANQGSEATYESGFVIDKFPISRPNLTFSTLTVSNMSPEDSSIYLCSVSPGTGNTEAFFGQGTRLTVV.

J is TRBJ1-6 and V is TRBV11-2; 8 positions agree with TRBD1. Germline V gene data show CDR1 as SGHAT and CDR2 as FQNNGV. The CDR3 totals 14 residues. Unmatched junction bases numbered 4, after V lost 5 bases and J lost 7 bases. CDR3 loop: CASSQDRVNSPLHF. The CDR3 DNA reads TGTGCCAGCAGCCAGGACAGGGTGAATTCACCCCTCCACTTT.

This chain links TRBV12-3 or TRBV12-4 with TRBJ2-3; 9 bases agree with TRBD1. CDR3 length equals 13 residues. Trimming removed 3 bases from V and 8 bases from J; junction bases left unmatched: 3. Here the CDR3 reads CASSLGQGSTQYF. Here the CDR3 DNA reads TGTGCCAGCAGTTTGGGACAGGGCTCTACGCAGTATTTT.

V and J are TRBV28 and TRBJ1-1; D remains unclear. CDR1 MDHEN and CDR2 SYDVKM come from the germline V gene. This CDR3 has 11 residues. Trimming removed 5 bases at V and 1 base at J, with 2 bases between. The CDR3 DNA sequence: TGTGCCAGCAGTCGGAACACTGAAGCTTTCTTT. As protein: CASSRNTEAFF.